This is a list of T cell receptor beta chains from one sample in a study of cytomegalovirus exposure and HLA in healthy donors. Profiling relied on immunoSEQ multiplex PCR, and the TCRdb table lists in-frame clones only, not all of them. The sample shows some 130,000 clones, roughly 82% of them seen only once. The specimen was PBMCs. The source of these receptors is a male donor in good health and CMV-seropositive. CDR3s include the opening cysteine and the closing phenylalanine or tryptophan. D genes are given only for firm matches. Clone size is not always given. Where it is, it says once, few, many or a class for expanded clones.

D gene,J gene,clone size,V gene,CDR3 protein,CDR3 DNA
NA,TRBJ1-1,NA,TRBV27,CASRGGLSTEAFF,TGTGCCAGCAGGGGGGGGCTTTCAACTGAAGCTTTCTTT
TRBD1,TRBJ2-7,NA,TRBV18,CATLNDRDHSYEQYF,TGTGCCACACTAAACGACAGGGACCACTCCTACGAGCAGTACTTC
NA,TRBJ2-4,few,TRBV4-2,CASSPGQPSMVAKNIQYF,TGTGCCAGCAGCCCAGGACAACCGAGCATGGTAGCCAAAAACATTCAGTACTTC
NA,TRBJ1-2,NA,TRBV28,CASSPGGEGGGYTF,TGTGCCAGCAGTCCCGGCGGAGAAGGGGGTGGCTACACCTTC
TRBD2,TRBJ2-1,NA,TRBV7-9,CASSSTSGRAARYNEQFF,TGTGCCAGCAGCTCCACTAGCGGGAGGGCCGCCCGATACAATGAGCAGTTCTTC
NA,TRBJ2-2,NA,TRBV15,CATSRTPMTGELFF,TGTGCCACCAGCAGAACACCCATGACCGGGGAGCTGTTTTTT
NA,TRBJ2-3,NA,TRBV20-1,CSANTRSTQYF,TGCAGTGCCAACACGCGGAGTACGCAGTATTTT
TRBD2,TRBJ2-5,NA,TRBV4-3,CASSSGLAGTETQYF,TGCGCCAGCAGCTCCGGACTAGCGGGAACAGAGACCCAGTACTTC
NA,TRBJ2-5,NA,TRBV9,CASSVGSRDPQYF,TGTGCCAGCAGCGTGGGGTCCAGGGATCCCCAGTACTTC
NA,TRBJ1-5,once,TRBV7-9,CASSSPVGPAQHF,TGTGCCAGCAGCTCCCCCGTTGGCCCAGCCCAGCATTTT
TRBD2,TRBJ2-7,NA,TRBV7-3,CASSLGLAADEQYF,TGTGCCAGCAGCTTGGGACTAGCAGCTGACGAGCAGTACTTC
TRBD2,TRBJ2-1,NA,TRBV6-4,CASSDGSSGRDEQFF,TGTGCCAGCAGTGACGGGTCTAGCGGGAGGGATGAGCAGTTCTTC
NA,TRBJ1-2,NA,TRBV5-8,CASSFYRNYGYTF,TGTGCCAGCAGCTTCTACAGGAACTATGGCTACACCTTC
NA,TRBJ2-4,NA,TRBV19,CASSMGSGAKNIQYF,TGTGCCAGTAGTATGGGCTCGGGGGCCAAAAACATTCAGTACTTC
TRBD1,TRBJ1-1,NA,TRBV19,CASSTGTGGNTEAFF,TGTGCCAGTAGTACCGGGACAGGGGGGAACACTGAAGCTTTCTTT
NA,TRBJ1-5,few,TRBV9,CASGAYQPQHF,TGTGCCAGCGGCGCGTATCAGCCCCAGCATTTT
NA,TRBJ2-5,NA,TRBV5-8,CASSRWGLSEEETQYF,TGTGCCAGCAGCCGCTGGGGGCTGAGTGAAGAAGAGACCCAGTACTTC
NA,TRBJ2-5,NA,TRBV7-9,CASSTNGETQYF,TGTGCCAGCAGCACCAACGGGGAGACCCAGTACTTC